The 26 T cell receptor beta chains presented below share a single source sample, sequenced in a study of beta chain features in type 1 diabetes. Isolated RNA was reverse transcribed in full, so expressed TCRB transcripts were sequenced. Produced via immunoSEQ multiplex PCR; TCRdb's table is partial and in-frame only. This table holds 110,000 to 150,000 clones, 9.7% found once. The sequenced sample consisted of central memory CD4+ T cells from blood. Receptors originate from a woman aged 40 to 50 in good health.

This clone turned up a few times. V and J are TRBV5-4 and TRBJ1-4, with TRBD1 matching over 11 bases. V trimming: 4 bases; J trimming: 8 bases; junction bases outside the gene matches: 7. The germline V gene has CDR1 SGHNT and CDR2 YYREEE (reference sequence). CDR3 length: 15 amino acids. DNA of the CDR3: TGTGCCAGCAGCCAAGGACAGGGGGCCTGGGAAAAACTGTTTTTT. It is translated as CASSQGQGAWEKLFF.

This clone was seen only a few times. The V and J genes are TRBV1 and TRBJ2-1; the table assigns TRBD2, which was not confirmed against the DNA. TRBV1 is reported as a pseudogene. The CDR3 has 14 amino acids. The CDR3 nucleotides are TGCACCATACGAGGCTGGAACTCCTACAATGAGCAGTTCTTC. Amino acids: CTIRGWNSYNEQFF.

This clone was counted between two and nine times. This sequence joins TRBV7-8 and TRBJ1-1; no reliable D call. The CDR3 totals 11 residues. Per the germline V gene, CDR1 is SGHVS and CDR2 is FQNEAQ. The V and J ends lost 5 bases and 8 bases respectively, with 9 bases between them. The CDR3 here is CASSLDWEAFF. For the CDR3, the DNA is TGTGCCAGCAGCCTTGACTGGGAAGCTTTCTTT. Full variable domain (remainder filled in from reference TRBV7-8 and TRBJ1-1): GAGVSQSPRYKVAKRGQDVALRCDPISGHVSLFWYQQALGQGPEFLTYFQNEAQLDKSGLPSDRFFAERPEGSVSTLKIQRTQQEDSAVYLCASSLDWEAFFGQGTRLTVV.

The table lists this clone with a few counts. The chain couples TRBV5-1 to TRBJ1-2, with D unclear. The CDR3 is made up of 13 amino acids. Looked up from germline, CDR1 is SGHRS and CDR2 is YFSETQ. Trimming pared 0 bases from V and 2 bases from J, leaving 5 bases between. The CDR3 DNA reads TGCGCCAGCAGCTTGGAACAGAACTATGGCTACACCTTC. Its protein is CASSLEQNYGYTF. The variable domain in full, with the rest retrieved from reference TRBV5-1 and TRBJ1-2, is KAGVTQTPRYLIKTRGQQVTLSCSPISGHRSVSWYQQTPGQGLQFLFEYFSETQRNKGNFPGRFSGRQFSNSRSEMNVSTLELGDSALYLCASSLEQNYGYTFGSGTRLTVV.

V gene TRBV11-2 combines with J gene TRBJ2-7, with 7 bases lining up with TRBD2. The V segment lost 8 bases and the J segment 7 bases; nucleotides outside the gene matches: 14. The CDR3 is 14 amino acids. Germline V gene sequence: CDR1 SGHAT, CDR2 FQNNGV. This chain's CDR3 is CASSWQRGLGEQYF. DNA for the CDR3: TGTGCCAGCTCGTGGCAGCGGGGACTCGGGGAGCAGTACTTC.

This clone has a handful of counts. This chain connects TRBV6-6 to TRBJ1-3; D gene unclear. Germline lookup yields CDR1 MNHNY and CDR2 SVGAGI (reference sequence). The CDR3 is 15 residues long. V shed 2 bases and J shed 0 bases, with 8 bases lying between them. This CDR3 is CASSYPGSSGNTIYF. The CDR3 DNA sequence: TGTGCCAGCAGTTACCCTGGGAGCTCTGGAAACACCATATATTTT.

This clone was detected only a few times. The V call is TRBV5-1, the J call TRBJ1-1; weak D call: TRBD1 (5 bases). The CDR3 spans 16 residues. CDR1 and CDR2 (germline): SGHRS, YFSETQ. The V end lost 0 bases, the J end lost 4 bases, and 16 bases lay between the germline ends. Here the CDR3 reads CASSLGQPGSRTEAFF. The CDR3 coding sequence is TGCGCCAGCAGCTTGGGACAGCCCGGGTCTCGCACTGAAGCTTTCTTT.

This clone came up a few times. J is TRBJ2-2 and V is TRBV7-2; 7 bases agree with TRBD2. J gave up 5 bases and V 5 bases, and 17 bases lay outside the gene matches. CDR3 length: 18 amino acids. CDR1 and CDR2 from the germline V gene are SGHTA and FQGNSA. CDR3 sequence reads: CASSPRQGRGSRTGELFF. DNA of the CDR3: TGTGCCAGCAGCCCCCGGCAAGGGCGGGGGTCCCGGACCGGGGAGCTGTTTTTT.

A few counts support this clone. This chain links TRBV9 with TRBJ2-3; 9 nucleotides match TRBD1. Trimming took 3 bases from V and 3 from J; bases not matched to a gene: 11. Germline V CDR1 and CDR2: SGDLS, YYNGEE. The CDR3 sequence is 17 residues long. The CDR3 spells CASSANPWGTGTDTQYF. The CDR3 DNA reads as TGTGCCAGCAGCGCAAACCCGTGGGGGACAGGGACAGATACGCAGTATTTT.

This clone was counted between two and nine times. The rearrangement joins TRBV5-1 to TRBJ1-1; a possible D gene is TRBD1 (6 bases). The CDR3 runs 13 residues. Germline CDR1 reads SGHRS; CDR2 reads YFSETQ. V dropped 6 bases and J dropped 0 bases, with 9 bases sitting between them. As DNA, the CDR3 is TGCGCCAGCACCGGGACATTGAACACTGAAGCTTTCTTT. This gives the protein CASTGTLNTEAFF.

In this sample, this clone turned up a few times. This chain connects TRBV10-2 to TRBJ2-7; the match to TRBD1 covers 8 bases. The germline CDR1 and CDR2 sequences are WSHSY and SAAADI. The CDR3 is made up of 15 amino acids. The V segment lost 6 bases and the J segment 1 base; nucleotides outside the gene matches: 8. CDR3 residues: CASRPGQGGSYEQYF. The CDR3 DNA sequence: TGCGCCAGCAGACCCGGACAGGGAGGATCCTACGAGCAGTACTTC.

The sample holds a few counts of this clone. The chain couples TRBV5-4 to TRBJ1-6; perhaps TRBD1 as D (5 bases). V lost 3 bases, J lost 0 bases, and 10 bases lay in between. The length of the CDR3 is 16 residues. Per the germline V gene, CDR1 is SGHNT and CDR2 is YYREEE (reference sequence). CDR3 amino acids: CASSSYRSSYNSPLHF. In nucleotides, the CDR3 is TGTGCCAGCAGCTCCTACAGGAGCTCCTATAATTCACCCCTCCACTTT.

This clone was counted between two and nine times. The chain employs TRBV7-2 and TRBJ2-5; 7 bases align to TRBD2. V shed 0 bases and J 5 bases; nucleotides not matched to a gene: 9. The CDR3 length is 16 residues. Germline CDR1 SGHTA, CDR2 FQGNSA. CDR3 residues: CASSLALTGGGETQYF. The CDR3 nucleotides are TGTGCCAGCAGCTTAGCGCTGACGGGGGGTGGGGAGACCCAGTACTTC. The variable domain in full, completed from reference TRBV7-2 and TRBJ2-5, reads GAGVSQSPSNKVTEKGKDVELRCDPISGHTALYWYRQSLGQGLEFLIYFQGNSAPDKSGLPSDRFSAERTGGSVSTLTIQRTQQEDSAVYLCASSLALTGGGETQYFGPGTRLLVL.

This clone was seen a few times. The V gene is TRBV6-5, the J gene TRBJ1-4; D is perhaps TRBD1 (6 bases). This CDR3 has 13 residues. CDR1 MNHEY and CDR2 SVGAGI come from the germline V gene. V lost 5 bases to trimming and J lost 7 bases, with 11 bases between them. This chain's CDR3 is CASSRQVPEKLFF. In nucleotides, the CDR3 is TGTGCCAGCAGTCGACAGGTTCCTGAAAAACTGTTTTTT.

The chain couples TRBV5-1 to TRBJ2-5; 9 bases are shared with TRBD2. CDR3 size: 14 residues. V shed 4 bases and J 2 bases; nucleotides not matched to a gene: 3. Germline loops: CDR1 SGHRS, CDR2 YFSETQ. CDR3 in DNA: TGCGCCAGCAGCCAGCGGGGGGCTCAAGAGACCCAGTACTTC. Translation gives CASSQRGAQETQYF.

This clone has just a few counts. The V gene is TRBV1, the J gene TRBJ1-5. TRBV1 is designated a pseudogene. CDR3 length: 18 amino acids. The CDR3 protein is CTSSQELSRDRKNQPQHF. The CDR3 DNA reads TGCACCAGCAGCCAAGAGTTAAGCCGGGATAGAAAGAATCAGCCCCAGCATTTT.

In this sample, this clone turned up many times. The chain is built from TRBV5-6 and TRBJ1-2; TRBD1 matches 7 bases. The CDR3 contains 15 residues. The germline CDR1 and CDR2 sequences are SGHDT and YYEEEE. V shed 4 bases, J shed 1 base, and the junction held 7 bases outside the gene matches. The CDR3 protein is CASSPPGQSNYGYTF. The CDR3 DNA is TGTGCCAGCAGCCCTCCGGGACAGAGTAACTATGGCTACACCTTC.

The chain employs TRBV4-3 and TRBJ1-2; the match to TRBD1 covers 8 bases. The germline CDR1 and CDR2 sequences are LGHNA and YSLEER. V was clipped by 1 base and J by 1 base; unmatched bases: 11. This CDR3 region has 18 residues. The CDR3 spells CASSQARTGSVSNYGYTF. In DNA form, the CDR3 reads TGCGCCAGCAGCCAAGCTAGGACAGGGAGTGTGAGTAACTATGGCTACACCTTC.

Here the CDR3 reads CASSLALAGDPDTQYF. CDR3 DNA sequence: TGCGCCAGCAGCTTGGCTCTAGCGGGGGATCCCGATACGCAGTATTTT. The chain has TRBV5-1 and TRBJ2-3, with TRBD2 identical over 10 bases. The germline CDR1 and CDR2 sequences are SGHRS and YFSETQ. The J segment lost 6 bases and the V segment lost 0 bases, leaving 7 bases of the junction unmatched. The CDR3 extends over 16 amino acids.

This clone appeared a few times. The chain is built from TRBV27 and TRBJ2-1; TRBD1 is a possible D gene (5 bases). Trimming left V 4 bases short and J 9 bases short, with 22 bases between. This CDR3 contains 16 residues. In germline, CDR1 is MNHEY, CDR2 SMNVEV (reference sequence). The CDR3 DNA sequence: TGTGCCAGCAGTTCCTGGTTAGGGCTAGGGGTCGGTGAGCAGTTCTTC. This translates into CASSSWLGLGVGEQFF.

Here the CDR3 DNA reads TGTGCCAGCAGCTTAGATCGCCAGGGAAGGGAGTACTTC. Residues: CASSLDRQGREYF. The chain carries TRBV11-3 and TRBJ2-7; D may be TRBD1 (5 bases). This CDR3 region has 13 residues. Germline V gene sequence: CDR1 SGHNT, CDR2 YENEEA. Trimming took 0 bases from V and 11 from J, leaving 14 bases between them.

The V and J genes are TRBV29-1 and TRBJ2-4; D might be TRBD1 (5 bases). The CDR3 runs to 14 residues. V was clipped by 7 bases and J by 2 bases, with 15 bases between them. Germline V CDR1 and CDR2: SQVTM, ANQGSEA. This CDR3 reads CSAILGHTKNIQYF. The CDR3 bases are TGCAGCGCCATCCTAGGACATACCAAAAACATTCAGTACTTC.

This rearrangement joins TRBV27 to TRBJ1-2, with 9 bases that match TRBD1. There are 12 residues in the CDR3. V shed 8 bases, J shed 11 bases, and the junction held 9 bases outside the gene matches. The V gene's germline CDR1 is MNHEY and CDR2 SMNVEV (reference sequence). In DNA form, the CDR3 reads TGTGCCAGCGGGAGGACAGGGGCAGATTACACCTTC. This encodes CASGRTGADYTF.

V is TRBV7-8 and J is TRBJ1-6; TRBD1 matches 7 bases. Germline V CDR1 and CDR2: SGHVS, FQNEAQ. The CDR3 contains 15 residues. The V gene end was trimmed by 2 bases and the J gene end by 4 bases; junction bases not matched to a gene: 2. CDR3 protein: CASSLQGGYNSPLHF. DNA of the CDR3: TGTGCCAGCAGCTTACAGGGGGGTTATAATTCACCCCTCCACTTT.

The chain employs TRBV29-1 and TRBJ2-3, with a tentative D call TRBD1 (7 bases). Trimming pared 7 bases from V and 4 bases from J, leaving 18 bases between. This CDR3 is 14 amino acids long. The germline V gene has CDR1 SQVTM and CDR2 ANQGSEA. Here the CDR3 reads CSASGGQRADTQYF. CDR3 DNA: TGCAGCGCTTCAGGGGGGCAAAGGGCAGATACGCAGTATTTT.

This clone was detected a few times. This sequence joins TRBV5-1 and TRBJ2-6; a weak D match, TRBD2 (6 bases). The CDR3 consists of 18 residues. Trimming cost V 4 bases and J 3 bases, with 20 bases left between them. Germline-derived CDR1 and CDR2 are SGHRS and YFSETQ. Here the CDR3 reads CASSPQGLPSRGANVLTF. The DNA of the CDR3 is TGCGCCAGCAGCCCCCAGGGACTCCCTTCCCGTGGGGCCAACGTCCTGACTTTC.